The rows below give T cell receptor beta chains drawn from one sample of a study of blood T cell repertoires in COVID-19. The data were produced by immunoSEQ multiplex PCR, yet TCRdb's version contains in-frame clones alone and is incomplete. The repertoire has approximately 240,000 clones, about 93% of them found once; the top ten carry over 1.5%. The sample taken for sequencing was PBMCs or T cells enriched from blood (not recorded which). The receptors shown here come from a woman under 30 who had recovered from COVID-19. Each CDR3 is given with its conserved first and last residue. Size values are once, few and many counts, or a class for expanded clones, and some rows have none.

clone_size j_call v_call cdr3_aa
. TRBJ1-1 TRBV25-1 CASSEPGQGNTEAFF
few TRBJ1-2 TRBV24-1 CATSDGHRGYGYTF
. TRBJ1-2 TRBV28 CASTGRRGATDGYTF
. TRBJ2-3 TRBV5-1 CASSLDRGRGTQYF
. TRBJ1-1 TRBV23-1 CASSLITEAFF
. TRBJ2-2 TRBV7-3 CASSLQTGPTGELFF
. TRBJ2-7 TRBV6-5 CAIRGQGGDEQYF
. TRBJ2-3 TRBV10-3 CAISSGTGFTDTQYF
once TRBJ2-1 TRBV12-5 CASGLAGGNEQFF
. TRBJ2-5 TRBV9 CASSFGLASETQYF
. TRBJ1-3 TRBV18 CASSDRPASGNTIYF
. TRBJ2-7 TRBV7-9 CASSSGTGRDGSYEQYF
. TRBJ2-7 TRBV12-3/TRBV12-4 CASSLGRVYEQYF
. TRBJ1-2 TRBV7-9 CASSLEGRDGYTF
. TRBJ2-7 TRBV28 CASSLLLREQYF
. TRBJ2-5 TRBV5-4 CASSFDRGQETQYF
. TRBJ1-4 TRBV11-3 CASSPAYGGGEKLFF
. TRBJ2-5 TRBV24-1 CATSDIGTSGTFQETQYF
. TRBJ2-3 TRBV10-3 CAISGTISDTQYF
once TRBJ1-2 TRBV12-3/TRBV12-4 CASSTFEGYTF
few TRBJ1-3 TRBV4-1 CASSLYGTGVGNTIYF
few TRBJ1-1 TRBV27 CASRSGGSGQGYGFRGNTEAFF
. TRBJ2-5 TRBV18 CASSFLAGVIQETQYF
once TRBJ1-5 TRBV7-7 CASSAGTDQPQHF
. TRBJ1-1 TRBV29-1 CSAHRLTGWAFF
. TRBJ1-1 TRBV24-1 CATSGRNTEAFF
. TRBJ2-2 TRBV28 CASSFLRGLGTGELFF
. TRBJ1-2 TRBV7-9 CASSHRVLGDDGYTF
. TRBJ2-5 TRBV11-3 CASSLTSAGALRWTQYF
. TRBJ2-1 TRBV11-2 CASSYGVIRNEQFF
. TRBJ2-1 TRBV10-1 CASSENRDEQFF
. TRBJ1-5 TRBV7-2 CASSLAGGLNQPQHF
. TRBJ2-7 TRBV12-5 CASGHGGGPYEQYF
once TRBJ2-1 TRBV10-1 CASSDRVAVYNEQFF
. TRBJ2-3 TRBV11-3 CASSQRQASTDTQYF
once TRBJ2-1 TRBV5-1 CASGPGHSVNNEQFF
. TRBJ2-6 TRBV10-1 CASRGQGPIPGANVLTF
. TRBJ1-2 TRBV12-3/TRBV12-4 CASSLQGPYGYTF
. TRBJ2-1 TRBV7-9 CASSSRVHNEQFF